What follows are 18 T cell receptor beta chains derived from one specimen sequenced in a study of Ad26.COV2.S vaccination and SARS-CoV-2 variants (dated by TCRdb to about 2021). Library generation was performed with the immunoSEQ multiplex PCR assay. TCRdb took this table from immuneACCESS and kept in-frame rearrangements with V and J called. Such tables lack part of the clones; where checked against another copy, unresolved V genes explain under half of the gap, and the rest is unexplained. For this sample there are 320,000 or so clones; about nine tenths appear just once. Jointly, the top ten make up about 5% of the sample. What the treatment or condition label conveys for this sample: some 19 received Ad26.COV2.S at low or high dose, single or two shots; 5 received placebo; per-sample allocation not given. Repertoires of vaccine and placebo recipients were sequenced from samples collected on day 63 after the first injection.

The specimen was peripheral blood, collected in a trial of Ad26.COV2.S vaccine versus placebo. Receptor source: a person between 18 and 65 years old who received the Ad26.COV2.S COVID-19 vaccine or a placebo.

The J gene is TRBJ1-2, the V gene TRBV4-3, with D unresolved. The germline V gene has CDR1 LGHNA and CDR2 YSLEER. CDR3 length: 13 amino acids. Between the trimmed V and J ends, which lost 1 base and 8 bases, there was a span of 11 bases. The CDR3: CASSQGPKTGYTF. The CDR3 nucleotides are TGCGCCAGCAGCCAAGGCCCTAAAACGGGCTACACCTTC.

The chain links TRBV5-1 to TRBJ1-1; D not certain. Looked up from germline, CDR1 is SGHRS and CDR2 is YFSETQ. The CDR3 totals 12 residues. V lost 0 bases and J 4 bases, leaving 4 bases between the germline ends. In DNA form, the CDR3 reads TGCGCCAGCAGCTTGGCTTTCACTGAAGCTTTCTTT. Its protein is CASSLAFTEAFF. The full variable domain, with the rest looked up from reference TRBV5-1 and TRBJ1-1, is KAGVTQTPRYLIKTRGQQVTLSCSPISGHRSVSWYQQTPGQGLQFLFEYFSETQRNKGNFPGRFSGRQFSNSRSEMNVSTLELGDSALYLCASSLAFTEAFFGQGTRLTVV.

This chain joins TRBV7-2 and TRBJ2-7; 11 nucleotides align to TRBD2. V gave up 5 bases and J gave up 2 bases; unmatched junction bases: 5. CDR1 is SGHTA, CDR2 FQGNSA, per germline. The CDR3 totals 15 residues. The CDR3 loop reads CASSPTSGVTYEQYV. As DNA, the CDR3 is TGTGCCAGCAGCCCGACTAGCGGGGTAACCTACGAGCAGTACGTC.

This clone appeared once. The rearrangement uses TRBV7-9 and TRBJ1-4; 12 nucleotides match TRBD1. The CDR3 runs to 17 residues. Trimming removed 3 bases from V and 3 bases from J; junction bases left unmatched: 5. Germline V CDR1 and CDR2: SEHNR, FQNEAQ (reference sequence). The CDR3 nucleotides read TGTGCCAGCAGCTTTTCCGGGACAGGGGGCCCTAATGAAAAACTGTTTTTT. Translated: CASSFSGTGGPNEKLFF.

The chain links TRBV3-1 (or the pseudogene TRBV3-2) to TRBJ1-1, with D maybe TRBD1 (6 bases). The CDR3 runs to 16 residues. Trimming removed 7 bases at V and 2 bases at J, with 20 bases between. Per the germline V gene, CDR1 is LGHDT and CDR2 is YNNKEL (reference sequence). This CDR3 reads CASTRGAPLVNTEAFF. The CDR3 DNA is TGTGCCAGCACCCGGGGGGCCCCTCTAGTAAACACTGAAGCTTTCTTT.

This chain links TRBV5-4 with TRBJ2-5, with D unresolved. The CDR3 length is 11 residues. Germline V lookup: CDR1 SGHNT, CDR2 YYREEE (reference sequence). Deletions cut 1 base from V and 5 bases from J, with 3 bases between. The CDR3 region has the DNA TGTGCCAGCAGCTTGACGGAGACCCAGTACTTC. It encodes CASSLTETQYF.

The chain carries TRBV2 and TRBJ2-1; D unresolved. The germline V gene encodes CDR1 SNHLY and CDR2 FYNNEI. Between the trimmed V and J ends, which lost 2 bases and 4 bases, there was a span of 6 bases. The CDR3 is 13 residues long. The DNA for the CDR3 is TGTGCCAGCAGTGAATTGTGGTACAATGAGCAGTTCTTC. This encodes CASSELWYNEQFF.

The genes are TRBV6-5 and TRBJ2-2; 8 nucleotides line up with TRBD1. V was clipped by 11 bases and J by 5 bases; unmatched bases: 13. The germline CDR1 and CDR2 sequences are MNHEY and SVGAGI. The CDR3 length is 15 residues. In DNA, the CDR3 is TGTGCCGCCCGGGACAGGAGAGTTGCGACCGGGGAGCTGTTTTTT. Translation gives CAARDRRVATGELFF.

The chain recombines TRBV14 with TRBJ2-5; D is undetermined. From germline, CDR1 is SGHDN and CDR2 FVKESK. CDR3 length equals 14 residues. V was pared by 0 bases and J by 2 bases, with 7 bases between. The CDR3 sequence is CASSQDEQQETQYF. The CDR3 nucleotides are TGTGCCAGCAGCCAAGATGAACAGCAAGAGACCCAGTACTTC.

V gene TRBV6-2 or TRBV6-3 combines with J gene TRBJ1-2, with 11 nucleotides matching TRBD1. CDR3 length: 15 amino acids. After removal of 4 bases from V and 7 bases from J, the junction contained 8 bases not matched to a gene. CDR1 and CDR2 from the germline V gene are MNHEY and SVGEGT. In DNA, the CDR3 is TGTGCCAGCAGTTTCGGGACAGGGGGGATCTCTGGCTACACCTTC. It specifies CASSFGTGGISGYTF.

This clone was found once. CDR3 DNA: TGCGCCAGCAGCTTGGTGGGGCAGAGCCAAGAGACCCAGTACTTC. Translating it yields CASSLVGQSQETQYF. This chain connects TRBV5-1 to TRBJ2-5; possibly TRBD1 for D (5 bases). The V and J ends lost 0 bases and 1 base respectively, with 10 bases between them. The CDR3 runs 15 residues. CDR1 and CDR2 (germline): SGHRS, YFSETQ. The full variable domain, rest sourced from reference TRBV5-1 and TRBJ2-5, is KAGVTQTPRYLIKTRGQQVTLSCSPISGHRSVSWYQQTPGQGLQFLFEYFSETQRNKGNFPGRFSGRQFSNSRSEMNVSTLELGDSALYLCASSLVGQSQETQYFGPGTRLLVL.

This sequence joins TRBV6-5 and TRBJ1-1; the D gene is possibly TRBD1 (6 bases). Between the trimmed V and J ends, which lost 10 bases and 0 bases, there was a span of 18 bases. CDR1 is MNHEY and CDR2 is SVGAGI in the germline V gene. The CDR3 sequence is 15 residues long. CDR3 DNA: TGTGCCACTATGGACAGCCCGTTAATGAACACTGAAGCTTTCTTT. It is translated as CATMDSPLMNTEAFF.

The CDR3 DNA reads TGCGCCAGCAGCTTGGGCAGATTGGACACTGAAGCTTTCTTT. This encodes CASSLGRLDTEAFF. The chain has TRBV5-1 and TRBJ1-1; no reliable D call. CDR1 is SGHRS, CDR2 YFSETQ, per germline. V was cut by 0 bases and J by 3 bases, with 9 bases left in between. The CDR3 spans 14 residues.

The chain is built from TRBV7-9 and TRBJ1-4, with TRBD1 identical over 8 bases. With V trimmed by 1 base and J by 8 bases, 6 bases remained unmatched. This CDR3 has 15 amino acids. The germline V gene has CDR1 SEHNR and CDR2 FQNEAQ (reference sequence). The CDR3 region has the DNA TGTGCCAGCAGCTTAGTGGCGGACAGGGTGGAAAAACTGTTTTTT. Translated: CASSLVADRVEKLFF.

The chain carries TRBV12-3 or TRBV12-4 and TRBJ1-1; no definite D call. The CDR3 length is 12 residues. V dropped 8 bases and J dropped 1 base, with 8 bases sitting between them. The CDR3: CASRITNTEAFF. The CDR3 nucleotides read TGTGCCAGCCGGATAACGAACACTGAAGCTTTCTTT.

This sequence joins TRBV15 and TRBJ1-2; TRBD1 agrees at 7 bases. J was trimmed by 9 bases and V by 5 bases; bases with no gene match: 9. Germline CDR1 LNHNV, CDR2 YYDKDF (reference sequence). CDR3 length equals 13 residues. The CDR3 is CATSSLSGGSYTF. CDR3 coding DNA: TGTGCCACCAGCTCCCTATCAGGGGGGAGCTACACCTTC.

The chain links TRBV5-1 to TRBJ1-2, with a possible D match to TRBD1 (6 bases). From germline, CDR1 is SGHRS and CDR2 YFSETQ. The V end lost 4 bases, the J end lost 5 bases, and 15 bases lay between the germline ends. CDR3 length: 14 residues. The DNA for the CDR3 is TGCGCCAGCAGCCCATACTCGACAGGATATGGCTACACCTTC. This encodes CASSPYSTGYGYTF.

This clone has only a few counts. The V call is TRBV10-3, the J call TRBJ1-2, with D possibly being TRBD1 (5 bases). The V end was cut by 0 bases, the J end by 4 bases, with 12 bases between. This CDR3 is 15 amino acids long. The germline V gene has CDR1 ENHRY and CDR2 SYGVKD. DNA of the CDR3: TGTGCCATCAGTGAGTCGGTCAGGGAGATCTATGGCTACACCTTC. Its protein product is CAISESVREIYGYTF.